This TCR beta chain was profiled in a study of cytotoxic CD8 clonotypes in ibrutinib-treated CLL. This clone was counted a few times. The V end was cut by 0 bases, the J end by 0 bases, with 9 bases between. The CDR3 has 16 amino acids. Germline-derived CDR1 and CDR2 are SSHAT and FNYEAQ (reference sequence). Repertoires were generated with immunoSEQ multiplex PCR, while TCRdb's copy carries only in-frame clones and drops some. The sample has about 200,000 clones; around 75% are singletons. This TCR came from a human donor with chronic lymphocytic leukemia. The V gene is TRBV7-7, the J gene TRBJ1-3; D ambiguous. Sample: PBMCs, taken after 12 months of ibrutinib treatment. The CDR3 coding sequence is TGTGCCAGCAGCTTAGCGGAAGCAGCCTCTGGAAACACCATATATTTT. Translating gives CASSLAEAASGNTIYF.